These 30 T cell receptor beta chains originate from one sample sequenced in a study of T-cell reconstitution after alpha-beta-depleted transplantation in children. The library targeted TCRbeta and was prepared with unique molecular identifiers. One entry per CDR3 protein results from TCRdb running MiXCR on the PCR reads. This repertoire shows some 200,000 distinct CDR3 sequences, 9.7% found once; its top ten account for about 5%. Sequences were derived from PBMCs from the stem cell graft donor, sampled from the stem cell graft. These receptors came from a human donor who donated a stem cell graft to a child with SCID.

On this clonotype itself: This may come from a read error, since a much larger clone is one base off. The chain is built from TRBV19 and TRBJ1-2, with TRBD1 as a possible D gene (6 bases). Germline V lookup: CDR1 LNHDA, CDR2 SQIVND (reference sequence). The CDR3 is made up of 14 amino acids. Here the CDR3 reads CASIPGGADYGYPF. CDR3 nucleotides: TGTGCCAGTATACCGGGGGGCGCGGACTATGGCTACCCCTTC.

This clonotype was picked up many times. V gene TRBV6-6 combines with J gene TRBJ2-5, with D unresolved. Germline CDR1 reads MNHNY; CDR2 reads SVGAGI (reference sequence). Trimming stripped 7 bases from V and 5 bases from J, with 14 bases between. This CDR3 is 13 amino acids long. CDR3 in amino acids: CASIGPASETQYF. CDR3 sequence (DNA): TGTGCCAGCATTGGACCGGCTTCCGAGACCCAGTACTTC.

This clonotype was seen repeatedly, ten times or more. The CDR3 spells CASSQDPLTRNPEQFF. The CDR3 nucleotides read TGTGCCAGCAGCCAAGACCCCCTTACTAGAAACCCTGAGCAGTTCTTC. The rearrangement links TRBV3-1 to TRBJ2-1, with D tentatively TRBD2 (5 bases). The CDR3 runs 16 residues. The V gene's germline CDR1 is LGHDT and CDR2 YNNKEL (reference sequence). V gave up 0 bases and J gave up 9 bases, with 18 bases separating them.

This clonotype was found many times. The gene calls are TRBV29-1 and TRBJ2-3, with D perhaps matching TRBD1 (6 bases). Germline lookup yields CDR1 SQVTM and CDR2 ANQGSEA. This CDR3 contains 13 residues. The CDR3 region is CSSGDFGADTQYF. The CDR3 DNA is TGCAGTTCAGGGGATTTCGGCGCAGATACGCAGTATTTT.

There are many counts of this clonotype. The chain links TRBV5-1 to TRBJ2-2; D is undetermined. The germline V and J ends were trimmed by 0 bases and 0 bases, with 9 bases remaining between them. This CDR3 has 16 amino acids. The V gene's germline CDR1 is SGHRS and CDR2 YFSETQ. For the CDR3, the DNA is TGCGCCAGCAGCTTGGCACCCAACGCGAACACCGGGGAGCTGTTTTTT. The encoded protein is CASSLAPNANTGELFF.

This clonotype was detected many times. The chain recombines TRBV7-2 with TRBJ1-6, with 7 bases matching TRBD1. Germline V gene data show CDR1 as SGHTA and CDR2 as FQGNSA. CDR3 size: 16 residues. The ends lost 8 bases at V and 8 bases at J; junction bases unmatched: 15. CDR3 nucleotides: TGTGCCAGCTTAGGGCCGGGACAGCTCATACATTCACCCCTCCACTTT. Protein product: CASLGPGQLIHSPLHF.

This clonotype has ten or more counts. The genes are TRBV7-9 and TRBJ2-1; D not certain. V lost 4 bases, J lost 10 bases, and 8 bases lay in between. The CDR3 sequence is 11 residues long. The V gene's germline CDR1 is SEHNR and CDR2 FQNEAQ (reference sequence). DNA of the CDR3: TGTGCCAGCAGCTCCCGGATGGAGCAGTTCTTC. Amino acid sequence: CASSSRMEQFF. The variable domain in full, completed from reference TRBV7-9 and TRBJ2-1, reads DTGVSQNPRHKITKRGQNVTFRCDPISEHNRLYWYRQTLGQGPEFLTYFQNEAQLEKSRLLSDRFSAERPKGSFSTLEIQRTEQGDSAMYLCASSSRMEQFFGPGTRLTVL.

This clonotype was observed at least ten times. The rearrangement joins TRBV20-1 to TRBJ2-3; D is uncertain. This CDR3 region has 11 residues. The germline gives CDR1 DFQATT, CDR2 SNEGSKA (reference sequence). The ends were cut back, 1 base at V and 3 bases at J, with 2 bases in the middle. The CDR3: CSARVTDTQYF. The CDR3 nucleotides are TGCAGTGCTAGAGTTACAGATACGCAGTATTTT.

Ten or more counts support this clonotype. The genes are TRBV10-3 and TRBJ2-5, with a tentative D call TRBD1 (6 bases). The V gene lost 2 bases and the J gene lost 5 bases, with 9 bases spanning the gap. Germline lookup yields CDR1 ENHRY and CDR2 SYGVKD. CDR3 length equals 13 residues. CDR3 residues: CAISEGQRETQYF. The CDR3, as DNA: TGTGCCATCAGTGAGGGACAGAGGGAGACCCAGTACTTC.

In its sample, this clonotype was seen many times. The genes are TRBV7-9 and TRBJ2-2, with D unclear. Per germline, CDR1 SEHNR and CDR2 FQNEAQ (reference sequence). Between the trimmed V and J ends, which lost 6 bases and 3 bases, there was a span of 8 bases. The CDR3 runs 13 residues. The CDR3 nucleotides read TGTGCCAGCAGTTCACCCGACACCGGGGAGCTGTTTTTT. This codes for CASSSPDTGELFF.

This clonotype came up many times. The chain is built from TRBV12-3 or TRBV12-4 and TRBJ1-1, with no clear D. The CDR3 length is 15 residues. Trimming took off 1 base at V and 5 bases at J, with 14 bases between the two ends. In DNA form, the CDR3 reads TGTGCCAGCAGTTTAGGGGTCCCAAGCGGGACTGAAGCTTTCTTT. Encoded protein: CASSLGVPSGTEAFF.

The sample holds many counts of this clonotype. V gene TRBV20-1 combines with J gene TRBJ2-7; TRBD1 is a possible D gene (6 bases). This CDR3 region has 16 residues. Trimming left V 6 bases short and J 4 bases short, with 25 bases between. Germline CDR1 is DFQATT and CDR2 is SNEGSKA (reference sequence). CDR3 sequence reads: CSAEGRIQGVLYEQYF. In DNA form, the CDR3 reads TGCAGTGCCGAAGGCCGGATACAGGGAGTTCTTTACGAGCAGTACTTC.

The rearrangement uses TRBV27 and TRBJ1-2; D is possibly TRBD1 (5 bases). Germline loops: CDR1 MNHEY, CDR2 SMNVEV (reference sequence). Between the trimmed V and J ends, which lost 0 bases and 9 bases, there was a span of 11 bases. The CDR3 contains 13 residues. The CDR3 loop is CASSLSGTGSYTF. The CDR3 coding sequence is TGTGCCAGCAGTTTATCTGGGACGGGAAGCTACACCTTC.

This clonotype was seen ten or more times. The CDR3: CASSYEGKRRADTQYF. The DNA for the CDR3 is TGTGCCAGCAGTTACGAAGGGAAACGTCGGGCAGATACGCAGTATTTT. J is TRBJ2-3 and V is TRBV6-5; D ambiguous. Germline CDR1 reads MNHEY; CDR2 reads SVGAGI. Trimming left V 2 bases short and J 4 bases short, with 16 bases between. The CDR3 totals 16 residues.

As to this clonotype: This sequence may be a read error, since a much larger clone differs from it by one base. This chain links TRBV18 with TRBJ2-5, with D possibly matching TRBD1 (5 bases). The CDR3 is made up of 14 amino acids. Germline-derived CDR1 and CDR2 are KGHSH and LQKENI. CDR3 coding DNA: TGTGCCAGCTCACCCCAGGGTTTCCAAGAGGCCCAGTACTTC. Protein product: CASSPQGFQEAQYF.

This clonotype showed up many times. V usage is TRBV24-1 and J usage is TRBJ2-7; 8 nucleotides agree with TRBD1. The ends lost 1 base at V and 7 bases at J; junction bases unmatched: 5. The CDR3 covers 14 residues. Germline V CDR1 and CDR2: KGHDR, SFDVKD. The CDR3 is CATSDFRTGTEQYF. CDR3 in DNA: TGTGCCACCAGTGATTTCCGGACAGGGACGGAGCAGTACTTC.

There are many counts of this clonotype. This chain connects TRBV5-1 to TRBJ2-6; no clear D gene. The germline CDR1 and CDR2 sequences are SGHRS and YFSETQ. The V end lost 2 bases, the J end lost 5 bases, and 11 bases lay between the germline ends. The CDR3 is 15 amino acids. CDR3 coding DNA: TGCGCCAGCAGCTTTCCGTCCCTCTGGGCCAACGTCCTGACTTTC. Translation: CASSFPSLWANVLTF.

This clonotype was seen ten or more times. This chain joins TRBV20-1 and TRBJ2-1; D unclear. Per germline, CDR1 DFQATT and CDR2 SNEGSKA (reference sequence). V was shortened by 5 bases and J by 0 bases, with 17 bases between the two germline ends. This CDR3 has 16 residues. CDR3 region: CSAPEVDKSSYNEQFF. In nucleotides, the CDR3 is TGCAGTGCTCCCGAGGTAGATAAGAGCTCCTACAATGAGCAGTTCTTC.

The table lists this clonotype with many counts. V gene TRBV11-2 combines with J gene TRBJ2-2, with 9 bases lining up with TRBD2. Germline CDR1 and CDR2: SGHAT and FQNNGV. Trimming at V came to 5 bases and at J to 6 bases, leaving 16 bases not matched to a gene. CDR3 length: 18 residues. CDR3 nucleotides: TGTGCCAGCAGCCGTCAGATGCCGGGACTAGCATCGCCCGGGGAGCTGTTTTTT. Protein: CASSRQMPGLASPGELFF.

The rearrangement joins TRBV10-1 to TRBJ2-7; 7 nucleotides line up with TRBD1. The CDR3 length is 15 residues. V lost 4 bases to trimming and J lost 3 bases; unmatched junction nucleotides: 9. CDR1 is WNHNN and CDR2 is SYGVQD in the germline V gene (reference sequence). CDR3 nucleotides: TGCGCCAGCAGTGGAAGTTTTCAGGGGGACTACGAGCAGTACTTC. Its protein is CASSGSFQGDYEQYF.

This clonotype was detected ten times or more. CDR3 amino acids: CASSPGLGGNTEAFF. The CDR3 bases are TGTGCCAGCAGCCCCGGGCTCGGGGGGAACACTGAAGCTTTCTTT. The chain carries TRBV12-3 or TRBV12-4 and TRBJ1-1; weak D call: TRBD1 (5 bases). CDR3 length equals 15 residues. Trimming pared 6 bases from V and 1 base from J, leaving 15 bases between.

At least ten counts were recorded for this clonotype. The rearrangement joins TRBV5-1 to TRBJ2-3; weak D call: TRBD1 (6 bases). V lost 4 bases and J lost 4, with 19 bases in between. Germline-derived CDR1 and CDR2 are SGHRS and YFSETQ. The CDR3 extends over 16 amino acids. Written as DNA, the CDR3 is TGCGCCAGCAGCATGATGGGACACCGAGGCGCAGATACGCAGTATTTT. Its protein product is CASSMMGHRGADTQYF.

This clonotype was observed many times. This chain uses TRBV5-1 with TRBJ2-1; D is possibly TRBD2 (5 bases). V was trimmed by 4 bases and J by 0 bases, leaving 17 bases between them. CDR1 SGHRS and CDR2 YFSETQ come from the germline V gene. CDR3 size: 17 residues. CDR3 protein: CASSATPSFSSYNEQFF. CDR3 nucleotides: TGCGCCAGCAGCGCTACACCTAGCTTTAGCTCCTACAATGAGCAGTTCTTC. Filled out from reference TRBV5-1 and TRBJ2-1, the complete variable domain reads KAGVTQTPRYLIKTRGQQVTLSCSPISGHRSVSWYQQTPGQGLQFLFEYFSETQRNKGNFPGRFSGRQFSNSRSEMNVSTLELGDSALYLCASSATPSFSSYNEQFFGPGTRLTVL.

The sample holds many counts of this clonotype. The chain combines TRBV5-6 with TRBJ1-3, with 8 bases identical to TRBD1. CDR1 and CDR2 from the germline V gene are SGHDT and YYEEEE. V lost 5 bases to trimming and J lost 3 bases; unmatched junction nucleotides: 4. CDR3 size: 14 residues. The CDR3 DNA follows: TGTGCCAGCAGTCCACAGGGGGTTGGAAACACCATATATTTT. Translation: CASSPQGVGNTIYF.

This clonotype occurred many times. The V call is TRBV24-1, the J call TRBJ1-1; tentative D call: TRBD1 (5 bases). Germline-derived CDR1 and CDR2 are KGHDR and SFDVKD. CDR3 length: 12 residues. V was pared by 5 bases and J by 11 bases, with 14 bases between. The CDR3 DNA reads as TGTGCCACCAGTGGGAGGGGTGGAGAGGCTTTCTTT. It translates to CATSGRGGEAFF.

This clonotype was detected ten times or more. The chain uses TRBV6-5 and TRBJ2-2; the D is unclear. Trimming removed 6 bases from V and 6 bases from J, with 11 bases in between. This CDR3 has 13 residues. Germline values: CDR1 MNHEY, CDR2 SVGAGI. The CDR3 sequence: CASSTFGAGELFF. The CDR3 coding sequence is TGTGCCAGCAGCACCTTCGGAGCCGGGGAGCTGTTTTTT.

The sample holds many counts of this clonotype. The V gene is TRBV3-1, the J gene TRBJ2-3; TRBD1 might be the D (6 bases). The V end was cut by 1 base, the J end by 6 bases, with 14 bases between. Germline V CDR1 and CDR2: LGHDT, YNNKEL (reference sequence). There are 15 residues in the CDR3. DNA of the CDR3: TGTGCCAGCAGCCAAGGTACCAGGGGCGCTGATACGCAGTATTTT. This sequence encodes CASSQGTRGADTQYF.

This clonotype appeared many times. V gene TRBV3-1 combines with J gene TRBJ2-2; TRBD2 aligns across 8 bases. Germline CDR1 LGHDT, CDR2 YNNKEL (reference sequence). CDR3 size: 15 residues. The V segment lost 6 bases and the J segment 0 bases; nucleotides outside the gene matches: 3. CDR3 amino acids: CASRQRGPNTGELFF. Here the CDR3 DNA reads TGTGCCAGCAGGCAGCGGGGGCCGAACACCGGGGAGCTGTTTTTT.

This clonotype showed up many times. V usage is TRBV9 and J usage is TRBJ1-6, with no clear D. The germline V gene has CDR1 SGDLS and CDR2 YYNGEE. This CDR3 spans 13 amino acids. V lost 0 bases to trimming and J lost 11 bases, with 9 bases between them. DNA for the CDR3: TGTGCCAGCAGCGTAGGCCGGGGTGCACCCCTCCACTTT. It is translated as CASSVGRGAPLHF. The variable domain in full, with the rest retrieved from reference TRBV9 and TRBJ1-6, is DSGVTQTPKHLITATGQRVTLRCSPRSGDLSVYWYQQSLDQGLQFLIQYYNGEERAKGNILERFSAQQFPDLHSELNLSSLELGDSALYFCASSVGRGAPLHFGNGTRLTVT.

Many counts were recorded for this clonotype. The V call is TRBV5-8, the J call TRBJ2-3; TRBD2 might be the D (5 bases). Germline V gives CDR1 SGHTS, CDR2 YDEGEE. The CDR3 extends over 14 amino acids. V shed 0 bases and J shed 1 base, with 6 bases lying between them. CDR3 amino acids: CASSLGRGTDTQYF. The CDR3 DNA follows: TGTGCCAGCAGCTTGGGGCGGGGCACAGATACGCAGTATTTT.